This TCR beta chain was captured by sequencing in a study of tumor-infiltrating lymphocytes in primary liver carcinoma. A constant-region primer served to make TCR beta cDNA from approximately 490 ng total RNA. Modified slightly, ARM-PCR produced TCR beta libraries over three nested multiplex PCR rounds. The study ran its first two PCR rounds for roughly 9 cycles each, using TRBV1-TRBV30 forward primers and a C-beta reverse primer. TCRdb re-derived calls from the multiplex PCR reads in MiXCR, one entry per CDR3 protein. The sample contains 85,000 to 100,000 distinct CDR3 sequences, roughly 70% of which appear only once. Bulk tissue was left unsorted, and RNA and DNA were co-extracted from roughly 20-30 mg of it. This clonotype has a count of ten or more. Trimming took 2 bases from V and 5 from J; bases not matched to a gene: 9. This CDR3 is 17 amino acids long. CDR1 is MGHRA, CDR2 YSYEKL, per germline.

The sequencing input was tumor-adjacent normal liver tissue. This sequence originates from a man in his forties or fifties with primary liver carcinoma and hepatitis B virus infection. V gene TRBV4-1 combines with J gene TRBJ2-2; 9 nucleotides agree with TRBD1. The CDR3 region is CASSQSISGTGTGELFF. The CDR3 bases are TGCGCCAGCAGCCAATCTATTTCGGGGACAGGGACCGGGGAGCTGTTTTTT.